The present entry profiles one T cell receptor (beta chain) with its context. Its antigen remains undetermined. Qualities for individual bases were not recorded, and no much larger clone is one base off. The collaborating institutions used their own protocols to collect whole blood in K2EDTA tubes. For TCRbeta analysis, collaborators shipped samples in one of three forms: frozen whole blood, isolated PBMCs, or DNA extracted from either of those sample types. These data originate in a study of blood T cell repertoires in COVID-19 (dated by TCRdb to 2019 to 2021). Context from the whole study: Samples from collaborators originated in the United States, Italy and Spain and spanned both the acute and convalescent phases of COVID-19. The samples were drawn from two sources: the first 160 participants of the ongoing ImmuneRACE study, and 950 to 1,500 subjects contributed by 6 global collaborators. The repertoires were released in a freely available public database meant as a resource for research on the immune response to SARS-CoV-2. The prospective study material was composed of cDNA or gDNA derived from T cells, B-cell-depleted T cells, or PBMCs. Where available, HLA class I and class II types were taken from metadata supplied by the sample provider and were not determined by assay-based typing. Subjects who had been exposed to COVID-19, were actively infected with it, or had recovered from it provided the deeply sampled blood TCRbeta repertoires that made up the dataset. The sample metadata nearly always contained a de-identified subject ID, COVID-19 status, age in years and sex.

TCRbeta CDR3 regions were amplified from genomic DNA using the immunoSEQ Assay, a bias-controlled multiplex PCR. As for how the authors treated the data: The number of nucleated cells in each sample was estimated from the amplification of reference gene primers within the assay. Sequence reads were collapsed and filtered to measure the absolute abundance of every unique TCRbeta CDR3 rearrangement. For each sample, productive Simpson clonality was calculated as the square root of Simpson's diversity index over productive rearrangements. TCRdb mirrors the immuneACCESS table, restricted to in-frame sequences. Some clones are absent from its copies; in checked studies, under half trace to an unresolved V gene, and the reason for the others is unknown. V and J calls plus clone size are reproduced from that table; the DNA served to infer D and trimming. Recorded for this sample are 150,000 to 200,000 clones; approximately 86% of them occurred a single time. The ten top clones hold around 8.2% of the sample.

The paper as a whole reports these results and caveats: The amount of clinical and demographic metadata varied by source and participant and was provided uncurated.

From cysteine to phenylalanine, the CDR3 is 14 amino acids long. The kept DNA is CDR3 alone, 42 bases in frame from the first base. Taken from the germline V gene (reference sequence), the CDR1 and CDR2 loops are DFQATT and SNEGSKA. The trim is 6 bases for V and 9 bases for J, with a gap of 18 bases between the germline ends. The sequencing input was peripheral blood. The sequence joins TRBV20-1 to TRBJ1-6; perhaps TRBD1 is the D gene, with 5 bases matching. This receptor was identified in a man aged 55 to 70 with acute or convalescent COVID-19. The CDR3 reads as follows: CSASAGLQFSPLHF. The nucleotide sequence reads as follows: TGCAGTGCCAGTGCGGGACTGCAATTTTCACCCCTCCACTTT.